A single count supports the clone carrying this T cell receptor (beta chain). Profiling relied on immunoSEQ multiplex PCR, and the TCRdb table lists in-frame clones only, not all of them. The sample lists about 480,000 clones, 88% seen once, with roughly 1.9% in the top ten. The record originates from a study of blood T cell repertoires in COVID-19. About the study: There were acute and convalescent COVID-19 samples, and they came from the United States, Italy and Spain.

The CDR3 spans 13 residues. V gave up 6 bases and J gave up 3 bases; unmatched junction bases: 3. CDR1 is MGHRA and CDR2 is YSYEKL in the germline V gene. Recruits, aged about 18 to 100 years, lived in roughly 22 US areas. The TCR originated in a woman in her thirties or forties who had recovered from COVID-19. Sequenced material: PBMCs or T cells enriched from blood (not recorded which). The chain links TRBV4-1 to TRBJ1-2, with 8 bases aligning to TRBD1. The CDR3 protein is CASSEQGDYGYTF. CDR3 nucleotide sequence: TGCGCCAGCAGTGAACAGGGGGACTATGGCTACACCTTC.